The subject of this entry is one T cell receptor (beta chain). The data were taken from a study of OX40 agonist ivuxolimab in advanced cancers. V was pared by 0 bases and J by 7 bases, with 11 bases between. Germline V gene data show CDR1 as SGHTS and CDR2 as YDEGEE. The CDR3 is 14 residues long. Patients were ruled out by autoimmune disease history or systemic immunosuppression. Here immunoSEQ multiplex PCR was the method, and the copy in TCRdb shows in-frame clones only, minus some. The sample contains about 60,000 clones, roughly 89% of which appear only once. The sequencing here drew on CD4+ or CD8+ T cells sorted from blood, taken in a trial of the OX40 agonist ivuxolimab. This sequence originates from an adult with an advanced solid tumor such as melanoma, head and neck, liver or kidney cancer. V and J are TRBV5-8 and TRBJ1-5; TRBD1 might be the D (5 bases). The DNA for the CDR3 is TGTGCCAGCAGCTTGGTGGCAGGGAAACAGCCCCAGCATTTT. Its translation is CASSLVAGKQPQHF.